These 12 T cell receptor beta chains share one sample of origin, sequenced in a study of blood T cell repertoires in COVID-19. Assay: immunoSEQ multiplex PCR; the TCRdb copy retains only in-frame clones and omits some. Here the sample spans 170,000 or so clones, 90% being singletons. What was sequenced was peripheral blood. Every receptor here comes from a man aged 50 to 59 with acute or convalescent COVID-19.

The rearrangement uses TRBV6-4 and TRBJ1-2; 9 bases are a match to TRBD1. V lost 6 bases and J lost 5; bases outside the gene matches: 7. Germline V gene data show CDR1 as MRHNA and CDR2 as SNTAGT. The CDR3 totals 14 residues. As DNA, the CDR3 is TGTGCCAGCAGCCCCGACAGGGGGTTATATGGCTACACCTTC. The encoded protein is CASSPDRGLYGYTF.

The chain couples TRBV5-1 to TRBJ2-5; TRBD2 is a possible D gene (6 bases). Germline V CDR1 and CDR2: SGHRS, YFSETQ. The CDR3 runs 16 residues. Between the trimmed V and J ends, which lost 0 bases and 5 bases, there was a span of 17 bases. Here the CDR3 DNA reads TGCGCCAGCAGCTTGGGTAGTAGCGGAGGAGGGGAGACCCAGTACTTC. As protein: CASSLGSSGGGETQYF.

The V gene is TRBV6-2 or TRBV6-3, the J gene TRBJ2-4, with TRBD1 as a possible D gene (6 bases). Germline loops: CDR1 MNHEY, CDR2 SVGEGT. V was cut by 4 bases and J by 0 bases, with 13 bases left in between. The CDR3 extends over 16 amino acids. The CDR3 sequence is CASSSRQELAKNIQYF. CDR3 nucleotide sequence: TGTGCCAGCAGTTCCCGACAGGAACTAGCCAAAAACATTCAGTACTTC.

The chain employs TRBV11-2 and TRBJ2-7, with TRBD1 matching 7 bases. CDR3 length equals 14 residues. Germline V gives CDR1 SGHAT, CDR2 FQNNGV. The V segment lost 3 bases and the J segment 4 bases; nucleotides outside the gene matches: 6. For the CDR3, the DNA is TGTGCCAGCAGCTTTTCCCAGGGGGAATACGAGCAGTACTTC. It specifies CASSFSQGEYEQYF.

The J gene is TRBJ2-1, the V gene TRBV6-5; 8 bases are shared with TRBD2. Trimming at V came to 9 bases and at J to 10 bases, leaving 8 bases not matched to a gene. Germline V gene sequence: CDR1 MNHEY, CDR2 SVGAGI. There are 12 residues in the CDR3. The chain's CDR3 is CASRRGGSEQFF. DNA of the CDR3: TGTGCCAGTCGGCGCGGGGGGTCGGAGCAGTTCTTC.

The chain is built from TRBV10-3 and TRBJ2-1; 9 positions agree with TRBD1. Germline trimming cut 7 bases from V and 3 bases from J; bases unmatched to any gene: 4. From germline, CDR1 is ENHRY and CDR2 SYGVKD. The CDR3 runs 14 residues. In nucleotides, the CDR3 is TGTGCCATCAAGGGACAGGGTAGCTACAATGAGCAGTTCTTC. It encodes CAIKGQGSYNEQFF.

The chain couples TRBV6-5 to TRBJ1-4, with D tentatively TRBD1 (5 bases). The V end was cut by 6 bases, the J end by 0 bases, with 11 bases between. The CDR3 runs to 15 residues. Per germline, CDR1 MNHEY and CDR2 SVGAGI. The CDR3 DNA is TGTGCCAGCAGCGGACACCTCCCAACTAATGAAAAACTGTTTTTT. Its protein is CASSGHLPTNEKLFF.

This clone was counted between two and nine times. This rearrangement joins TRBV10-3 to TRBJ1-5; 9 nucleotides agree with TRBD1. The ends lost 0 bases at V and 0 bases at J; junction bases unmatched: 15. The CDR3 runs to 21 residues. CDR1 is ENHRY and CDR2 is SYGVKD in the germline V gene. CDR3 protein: CAISESLLRDREANSNQPQHF. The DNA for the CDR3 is TGTGCCATCAGTGAGTCACTTCTCCGGGACAGGGAAGCCAATAGCAATCAGCCCCAGCATTTT.

The CDR3 spells CASAGGLTNEKLFF. The CDR3 DNA reads as TGTGCTTCAGCGGGGGGACTTACTAATGAAAAACTGTTTTTT. The chain carries TRBV6-5 and TRBJ1-4, with D possibly being TRBD1 (5 bases). The CDR3 runs to 14 residues. Germline assignment: CDR1 MNHEY and CDR2 SVGAGI.

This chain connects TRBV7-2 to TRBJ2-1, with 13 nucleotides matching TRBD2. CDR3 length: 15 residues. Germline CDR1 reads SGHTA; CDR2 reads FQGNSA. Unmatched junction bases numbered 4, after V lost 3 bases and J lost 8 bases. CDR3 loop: CASSFLTSGRDEQFF. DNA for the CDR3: TGTGCCAGCAGCTTTCTTACTAGCGGGAGGGATGAGCAGTTCTTC.

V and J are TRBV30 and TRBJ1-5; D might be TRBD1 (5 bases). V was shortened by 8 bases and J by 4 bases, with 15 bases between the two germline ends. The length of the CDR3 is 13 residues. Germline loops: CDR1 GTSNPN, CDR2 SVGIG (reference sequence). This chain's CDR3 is CAAGWGKNQPQHF. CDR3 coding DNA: TGTGCCGCGGGATGGGGGAAAAATCAGCCCCAGCATTTT.

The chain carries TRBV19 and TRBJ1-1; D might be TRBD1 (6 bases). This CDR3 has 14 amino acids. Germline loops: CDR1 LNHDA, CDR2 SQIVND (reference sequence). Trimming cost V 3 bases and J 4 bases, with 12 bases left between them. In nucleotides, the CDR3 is TGTGCCAGTAGTATGCGCGGCAGGGGCACTGAAGCTTTCTTT. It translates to CASSMRGRGTEAFF.